A selection of T cell receptor beta chains follows, all from one sample in a study of shared clonotypes between healthy human individuals. Sequencing used immunoSEQ multiplex PCR; TCRdb keeps in-frame clones, though not all of them. The table shows about 650,000 clones, with about 95% occurring only once. Sequenced sample: naive CD8+ T cells sorted from blood. The receptors were gathered from a woman aged 25-40 years in good health. Each CDR3 is given with its conserved first and last residue. A D gene is named only where the DNA matches it firmly. Part of the rows lack a size; the others show once, few, many or a class for expanded clones.

d_gene: NA; abundance: NA; len: 14; v_gene: TRBV5-1; j_gene: TRBJ1-1; CDR3aa: CASSLGGVNTEAFF; CDR3nt: TGCGCCAGCAGCTTGGGGGGTGTTAACACTGAAGCTTTCTTT
d_gene: NA; abundance: NA; len: 15; v_gene: TRBV28; j_gene: TRBJ2-7; CDR3aa: CASSPPERSPYEQYF; CDR3nt: TGTGCCAGCAGTCCCCCGGAGCGGAGCCCCTACGAGCAGTACTTC
d_gene: NA; abundance: NA; len: 13; v_gene: TRBV7-3; j_gene: TRBJ1-5; CDR3aa: CASSLNSNQPQHF; CDR3nt: TGTGCCAGCAGCTTGAATAGCAATCAGCCCCAGCATTTT
d_gene: TRBD1; abundance: NA; len: 16; v_gene: TRBV28; j_gene: TRBJ1-5; CDR3aa: CASRQPGQGAAQPQHF; CDR3nt: TGTGCCAGCAGGCAGCCGGGACAGGGGGCGGCTCAGCCCCAGCATTTT
d_gene: NA; abundance: NA; len: 13; v_gene: TRBV7-6; j_gene: TRBJ2-7; CDR3aa: CASSPGATYEQYF; CDR3nt: TGTGCCAGCAGCCCGGGGGCCACCTACGAGCAGTACTTC
d_gene: TRBD2; abundance: NA; len: 15; v_gene: TRBV9; j_gene: TRBJ2-2; CDR3aa: CASSPGTSGTGELFF; CDR3nt: TGTGCCAGCAGCCCTGGGACTAGCGGGACCGGGGAGCTGTTTTTT
d_gene: NA; abundance: NA; len: 13; v_gene: TRBV5-1; j_gene: TRBJ2-7; CDR3aa: CASGLRGAYEQYF; CDR3nt: TGCGCCAGCGGGTTGAGAGGGGCCTACGAGCAGTACTTC
d_gene: TRBD1; abundance: NA; len: 16; v_gene: TRBV6-1; j_gene: TRBJ2-2; CDR3aa: CASSGTGTGTTGELFF; CDR3nt: TGTGCCAGCAGTGGGACCGGGACAGGGACCACCGGGGAGCTGTTTTTT
d_gene: NA; abundance: NA; len: 13; v_gene: TRBV10-3; j_gene: TRBJ1-1; CDR3aa: CAISDTGRDEAFF; CDR3nt: TGTGCCATCAGTGATACAGGGAGGGATGAAGCTTTCTTT
d_gene: NA; abundance: NA; len: 14; v_gene: TRBV5-6; j_gene: TRBJ2-7; CDR3aa: CASSFPEGAYEQYF; CDR3nt: TGTGCCAGCAGCTTCCCTGAGGGGGCCTACGAGCAGTACTTC
d_gene: TRBD1; abundance: NA; len: 17; v_gene: TRBV28; j_gene: TRBJ1-2; CDR3aa: CASRLGVGDSKLLGYTF; CDR3nt: TGTGCCAGCAGACTCGGAGTAGGGGACAGCAAGCTACTAGGCTACACCTTC
d_gene: TRBD2; abundance: NA; len: 15; v_gene: TRBV7-6; j_gene: TRBJ2-2; CDR3aa: CASSLAVAGTGELFF; CDR3nt: TGTGCCAGCAGCTTAGCGGTAGCGGGAACCGGGGAGCTGTTTTTT
d_gene: NA; abundance: NA; len: 15; v_gene: TRBV11-2; j_gene: TRBJ2-1; CDR3aa: CASSFELARDNEQFF; CDR3nt: TGTGCCAGCAGCTTCGAGCTGGCGAGAGACAATGAGCAGTTCTTC
d_gene: NA; abundance: NA; len: 13; v_gene: TRBV25-1; j_gene: TRBJ2-7; CDR3aa: CASSTFPSYEQYF; CDR3nt: TGTGCCAGCAGTACCTTTCCCTCCTACGAGCAGTACTTC
d_gene: TRBD1; abundance: NA; len: 15; v_gene: TRBV19; j_gene: TRBJ1-5; CDR3aa: CASSPDGDSFAPQHF; CDR3nt: TGTGCCAGTAGTCCGGATGGGGACAGTTTTGCGCCCCAGCATTTT
d_gene: NA; abundance: NA; len: 13; v_gene: TRBV5-4; j_gene: TRBJ2-1; CDR3aa: CASSFRPGAEQFF; CDR3nt: TGTGCCAGCAGCTTCCGTCCGGGAGCTGAGCAGTTCTTC
d_gene: TRBD2; abundance: NA; len: 20; v_gene: TRBV7-8; j_gene: TRBJ2-4; CDR3aa: CASSLRRPGLGPPPKNIQYF; CDR3nt: TGTGCCAGCAGCTTACGTCGGCCGGGACTAGGTCCTCCGCCCAAAAACATTCAGTACTTC
d_gene: NA; abundance: NA; len: 13; v_gene: TRBV7-8; j_gene: TRBJ2-7; CDR3aa: CASSPPLAYEQYF; CDR3nt: TGTGCCAGCAGCCCACCCCTCGCCTACGAGCAGTACTTC
d_gene: NA; abundance: NA; len: 15; v_gene: TRBV13; j_gene: TRBJ2-7; CDR3aa: CASSLYAGRRYEQYF; CDR3nt: TGTGCCAGCAGCTTATATGCAGGGCGAAGGTACGAGCAGTACTTC
d_gene: TRBD2; abundance: NA; len: 15; v_gene: TRBV7-4; j_gene: TRBJ2-7; CDR3aa: CASSSGTSDSYEQYF; CDR3nt: TGTGCCAGCAGCTCGGGGACTAGCGACTCCTACGAGCAGTACTTC
d_gene: NA; abundance: NA; len: 16; v_gene: TRBV28; j_gene: TRBJ2-7; CDR3aa: CASSSTISGDSYEQYF; CDR3nt: TGTGCCAGCAGTTCCACCATTAGCGGAGACTCCTACGAGCAGTACTTC
d_gene: TRBD2; abundance: NA; len: 14; v_gene: TRBV28; j_gene: TRBJ2-7; CDR3aa: CASNFGGITYEQYF; CDR3nt: TGTGCCAGCAACTTCGGGGGGATAACCTACGAGCAGTACTTC
d_gene: TRBD2; abundance: NA; len: 20; v_gene: TRBV18; j_gene: TRBJ2-1; CDR3aa: CASSPIFEWREGIGRNEQFF; CDR3nt: TGTGCCAGCTCACCGATCTTTGAATGGCGGGAGGGTATAGGACGCAATGAGCAGTTCTTC
d_gene: TRBD1; abundance: once; len: 14; v_gene: TRBV27; j_gene: TRBJ2-7; CDR3aa: CASSVFGTAYEQYF; CDR3nt: TGTGCCAGCAGTGTGTTCGGGACAGCCTACGAGCAGTACTTC
d_gene: NA; abundance: NA; len: 11; v_gene: TRBV9; j_gene: TRBJ2-3; CDR3aa: CASSVGDTQYF; CDR3nt: TGTGCCAGCAGCGTTGGAGATACGCAGTATTTT
d_gene: NA; abundance: NA; len: 14; v_gene: TRBV15; j_gene: TRBJ2-2; CDR3aa: CATSRTENTGELFF; CDR3nt: TGTGCCACCAGCAGGACGGAGAACACCGGGGAGCTGTTTTTT
d_gene: TRBD2; abundance: NA; len: 15; v_gene: TRBV9; j_gene: TRBJ2-3; CDR3aa: CASSVTGTKRDTQYF; CDR3nt: TGTGCCAGCAGCGTCACCGGGACTAAGAGAGATACGCAGTATTTT
d_gene: TRBD2; abundance: NA; len: 14; v_gene: TRBV19; j_gene: TRBJ2-7; CDR3aa: CASSFGTSGNEQYF; CDR3nt: TGTGCCAGTAGTTTCGGGACTAGCGGGAACGAGCAGTACTTC
d_gene: TRBD2; abundance: NA; len: 16; v_gene: TRBV13; j_gene: TRBJ2-5; CDR3aa: CASSIGRYGTTQTQYF; CDR3nt: TGTGCCAGCAGCATTGGGCGATACGGGACTACCCAAACCCAGTACTTC
d_gene: NA; abundance: NA; len: 14; v_gene: TRBV6-5; j_gene: TRBJ2-2; CDR3aa: CASSPSTTTGELFF; CDR3nt: TGTGCCAGCAGCCCTTCTACAACTACCGGGGAGCTGTTTTTT
d_gene: TRBD1; abundance: NA; len: 14; v_gene: TRBV30; j_gene: TRBJ1-5; CDR3aa: CAWSGGQGGQPQHF; CDR3nt: TGTGCCTGGAGTGGAGGACAGGGAGGTCAGCCCCAGCATTTT
d_gene: NA; abundance: NA; len: 11; v_gene: TRBV6-1; j_gene: TRBJ2-5; CDR3aa: CASSESETQYF; CDR3nt: TGTGCCAGCAGTGAATCGGAGACCCAGTACTTC
d_gene: TRBD2; abundance: NA; len: 17; v_gene: TRBV28; j_gene: TRBJ2-7; CDR3aa: CASSAPSGRGESYEQYF; CDR3nt: TGTGCCAGCAGCGCCCCCTCCGGGCGGGGGGAATCCTACGAGCAGTACTTC
d_gene: TRBD2; abundance: NA; len: 17; v_gene: TRBV28; j_gene: TRBJ2-3; CDR3aa: CASSSSSSGSQTDTQYF; CDR3nt: TGTGCCAGCAGTTCCAGTTCTAGCGGGAGTCAAACAGATACGCAGTATTTT
d_gene: TRBD2; abundance: NA; len: 14; v_gene: TRBV27; j_gene: TRBJ2-3; CDR3aa: CASGLAGVTDTQYF; CDR3nt: TGTGCCAGCGGGCTAGCGGGAGTCACAGATACGCAGTATTTT
d_gene: NA; abundance: NA; len: 12; v_gene: TRBV5-4; j_gene: TRBJ1-1; CDR3aa: CASSLGQTEAFF; CDR3nt: TGTGCCAGCAGCTTGGGGCAGACTGAAGCTTTCTTT
d_gene: TRBD1; abundance: NA; len: 17; v_gene: TRBV28; j_gene: TRBJ2-7; CDR3aa: CASRPGQNVEGSYEQYF; CDR3nt: TGTGCCAGCAGACCGGGACAGAACGTCGAGGGCTCCTACGAGCAGTACTTC
d_gene: TRBD1; abundance: NA; len: 16; v_gene: TRBV6-4; j_gene: TRBJ2-1; CDR3aa: CASSDTPGGAYNEQFF; CDR3nt: TGTGCCAGCAGTGACACCCCAGGGGGAGCCTACAATGAGCAGTTCTTC
d_gene: NA; abundance: NA; len: 13; v_gene: TRBV5-6; j_gene: TRBJ2-1; CDR3aa: CASNLGSDLAVFF; CDR3nt: TGTGCCAGCAACTTGGGGAGTGATTTAGCCGTGTTCTTC
d_gene: NA; abundance: NA; len: 14; v_gene: TRBV4-1; j_gene: TRBJ2-7; CDR3aa: CASSQDGLGYEQYF; CDR3nt: TGCGCCAGCAGCCAAGATGGGCTAGGCTACGAGCAGTACTTC
d_gene: NA; abundance: NA; len: 15; v_gene: TRBV18; j_gene: TRBJ2-6; CDR3aa: CASKAGRSGANVLTF; CDR3nt: TGTGCCAGTAAGGCAGGGCGCTCTGGGGCCAACGTCCTGACTTTC